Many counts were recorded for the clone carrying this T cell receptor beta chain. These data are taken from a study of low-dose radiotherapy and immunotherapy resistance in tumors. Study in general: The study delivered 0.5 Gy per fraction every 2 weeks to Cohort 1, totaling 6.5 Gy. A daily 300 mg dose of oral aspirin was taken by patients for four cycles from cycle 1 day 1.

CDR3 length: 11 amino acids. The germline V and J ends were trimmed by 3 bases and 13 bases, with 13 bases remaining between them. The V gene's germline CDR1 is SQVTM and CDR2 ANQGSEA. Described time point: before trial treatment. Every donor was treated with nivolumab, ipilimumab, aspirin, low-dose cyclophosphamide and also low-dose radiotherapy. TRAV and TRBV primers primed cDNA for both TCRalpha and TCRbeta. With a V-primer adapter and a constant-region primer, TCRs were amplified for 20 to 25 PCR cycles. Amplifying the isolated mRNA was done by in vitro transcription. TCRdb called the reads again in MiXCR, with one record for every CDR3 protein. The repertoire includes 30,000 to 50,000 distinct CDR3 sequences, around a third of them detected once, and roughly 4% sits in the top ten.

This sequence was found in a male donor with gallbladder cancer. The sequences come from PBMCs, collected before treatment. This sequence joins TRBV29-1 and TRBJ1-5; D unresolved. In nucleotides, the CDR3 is TGCAGCGTTGATTCGGGGTCATCACAGCATTTT. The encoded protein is CSVDSGSSQHF. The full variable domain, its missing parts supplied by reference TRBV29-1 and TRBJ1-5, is SAVISQKPSRDICQRGTSLTIQCQVDSQVTMMFWYRQQPGQSLTLIATANQGSEATYESGFVIDKFPISRPNLTFSTLTVSNMSPEDSSIYLCSVDSGSSQHFGDGTRLSIL.